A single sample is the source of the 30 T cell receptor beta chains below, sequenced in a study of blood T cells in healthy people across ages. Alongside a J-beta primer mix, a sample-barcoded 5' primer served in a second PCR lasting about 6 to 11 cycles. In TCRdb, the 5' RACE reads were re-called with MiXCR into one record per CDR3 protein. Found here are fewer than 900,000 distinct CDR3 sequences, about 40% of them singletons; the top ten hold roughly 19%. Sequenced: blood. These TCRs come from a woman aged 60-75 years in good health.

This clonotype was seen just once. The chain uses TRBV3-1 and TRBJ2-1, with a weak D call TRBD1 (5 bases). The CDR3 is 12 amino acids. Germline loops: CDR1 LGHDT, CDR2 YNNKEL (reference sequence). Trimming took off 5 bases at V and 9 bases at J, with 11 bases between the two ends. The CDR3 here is CASSIAGFEQFF. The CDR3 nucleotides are TGTGCCAGCAGCATAGCAGGGTTTGAGCAGTTCTTC.

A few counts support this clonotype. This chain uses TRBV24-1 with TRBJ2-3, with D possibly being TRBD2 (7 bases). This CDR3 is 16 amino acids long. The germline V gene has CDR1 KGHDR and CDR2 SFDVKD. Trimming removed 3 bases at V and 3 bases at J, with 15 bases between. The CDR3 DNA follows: TGTGCCACCAGTGATCCGGCAAGGGGGGGTACAGATACGCAGTATTTT. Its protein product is CATSDPARGGTDTQYF.

The CDR3 sequence is CASSLRLGGENQPQHF. CDR3 DNA sequence: TGTGCCAGCAGCTTACGTCTAGGGGGGGAAAATCAGCCCCAGCATTTT. This chain links TRBV7-9 with TRBJ1-5; possibly TRBD1 for D (6 bases). The CDR3 sequence is 16 residues long. V was shortened by 2 bases and J by 4 bases, with 15 bases between the two germline ends. Germline CDR1 and CDR2: SEHNR and FQNEAQ (reference sequence).

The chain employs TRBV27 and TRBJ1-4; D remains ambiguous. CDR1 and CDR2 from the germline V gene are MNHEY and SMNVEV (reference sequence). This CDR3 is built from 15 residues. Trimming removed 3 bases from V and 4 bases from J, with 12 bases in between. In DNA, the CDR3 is TGTGCCAGCAGTTTTGACTTCCTCGATAATGAAAAACTGTTTTTT. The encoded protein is CASSFDFLDNEKLFF.

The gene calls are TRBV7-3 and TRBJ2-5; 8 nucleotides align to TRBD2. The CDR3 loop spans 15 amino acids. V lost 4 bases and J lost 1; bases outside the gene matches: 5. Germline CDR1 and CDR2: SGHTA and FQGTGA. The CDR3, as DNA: TGTGCCAGCAGCTCCCCCGGGGGGGCCCAAGAGACCCAGTACTTC. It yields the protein CASSSPGGAQETQYF.

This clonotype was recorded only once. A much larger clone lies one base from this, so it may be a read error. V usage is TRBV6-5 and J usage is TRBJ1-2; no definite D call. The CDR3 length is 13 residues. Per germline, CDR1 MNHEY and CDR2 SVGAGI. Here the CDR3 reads CASKRGPNYDYTF. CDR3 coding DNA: TGTGCCAGCAAAAGAGGTCCTAACTATGACTACACCTTC.

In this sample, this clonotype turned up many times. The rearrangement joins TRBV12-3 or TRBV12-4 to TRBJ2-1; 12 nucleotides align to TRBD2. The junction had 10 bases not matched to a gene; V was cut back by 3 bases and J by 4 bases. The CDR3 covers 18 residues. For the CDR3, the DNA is TGTGCCAGCAGTTTTGGACTAGCGGGACGACGTCAATACAATGAGCAGTTCTTC. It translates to CASSFGLAGRRQYNEQFF.

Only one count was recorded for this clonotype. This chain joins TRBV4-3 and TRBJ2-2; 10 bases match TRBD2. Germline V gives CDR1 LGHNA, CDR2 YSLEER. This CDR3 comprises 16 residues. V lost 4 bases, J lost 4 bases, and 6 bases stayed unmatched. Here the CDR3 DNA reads TGCGCCAGCAGCCTGGTAGGGACTAGCGTCACCGGGGAGCTGTTTTTT. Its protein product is CASSLVGTSVTGELFF.

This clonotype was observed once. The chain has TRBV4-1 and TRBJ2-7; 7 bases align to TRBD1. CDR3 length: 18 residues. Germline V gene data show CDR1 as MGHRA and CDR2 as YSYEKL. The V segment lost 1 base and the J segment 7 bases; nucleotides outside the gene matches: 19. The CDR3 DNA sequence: TGCGCCAGCAGCCAAGGCCGACATCCTTCTAAGGGGGCTGGGGAGCAGTACTTC. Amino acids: CASSQGRHPSKGAGEQYF.

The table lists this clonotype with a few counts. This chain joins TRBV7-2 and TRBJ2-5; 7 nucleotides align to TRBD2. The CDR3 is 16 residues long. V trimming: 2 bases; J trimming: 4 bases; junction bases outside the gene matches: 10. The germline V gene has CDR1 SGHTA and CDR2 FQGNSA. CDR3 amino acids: CASSLFGGSFRETQYF. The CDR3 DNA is TGTGCCAGCAGCTTATTCGGCGGGAGTTTTCGAGAGACCCAGTACTTC.

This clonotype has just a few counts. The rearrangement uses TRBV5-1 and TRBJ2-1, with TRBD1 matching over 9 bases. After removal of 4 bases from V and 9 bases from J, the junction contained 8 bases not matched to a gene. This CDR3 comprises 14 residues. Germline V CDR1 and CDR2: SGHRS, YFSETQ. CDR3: CASSMDRGSGEQFF. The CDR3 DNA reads TGCGCCAGCAGCATGGACAGGGGTTCGGGTGAGCAGTTCTTC.

The CDR3 loop is CASSVVGVQETQYF. The CDR3 bases are TGTGCCAGCAGTGTTGTGGGTGTACAAGAGACCCAGTACTTC. The chain uses TRBV12-3 or TRBV12-4 and TRBJ2-5, with D unclear. Trimming shortened V by 5 bases and J by 2 bases, and 12 bases separated the two germline ends. This CDR3 has 14 amino acids.

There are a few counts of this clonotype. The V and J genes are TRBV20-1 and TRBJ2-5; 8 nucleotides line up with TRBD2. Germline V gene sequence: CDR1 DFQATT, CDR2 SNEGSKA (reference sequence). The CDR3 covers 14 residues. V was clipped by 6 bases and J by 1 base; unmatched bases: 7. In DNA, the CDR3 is TGCAGTGCCCCAAGGAGCGGGAGCCAAGAGACCCAGTACTTC. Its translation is CSAPRSGSQETQYF.

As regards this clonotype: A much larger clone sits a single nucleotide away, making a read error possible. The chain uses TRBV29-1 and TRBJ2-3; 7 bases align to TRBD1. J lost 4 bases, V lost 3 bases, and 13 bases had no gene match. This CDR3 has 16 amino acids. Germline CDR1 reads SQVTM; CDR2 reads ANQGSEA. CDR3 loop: CSVDKHRGFTADTQYF. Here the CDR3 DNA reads TGCAGCGTTGATAAGCACAGGGGTTTTACCGCAGATACGCAGTATTTT.

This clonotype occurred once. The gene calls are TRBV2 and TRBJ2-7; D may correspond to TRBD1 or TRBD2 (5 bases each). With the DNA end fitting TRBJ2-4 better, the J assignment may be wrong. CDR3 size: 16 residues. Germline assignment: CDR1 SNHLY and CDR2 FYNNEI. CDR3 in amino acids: CASSEDPGAGLNIQYF. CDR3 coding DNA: TGTGCCAGCAGTGAAGATCCCGGGGCAGGTTTAAACATTCAGTACTTC.

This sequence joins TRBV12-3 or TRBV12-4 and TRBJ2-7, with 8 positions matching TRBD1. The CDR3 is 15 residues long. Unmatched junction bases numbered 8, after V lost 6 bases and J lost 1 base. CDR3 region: CASRRQGRKSYEQYF. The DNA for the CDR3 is TGTGCCAGCAGAAGACAGGGGAGGAAATCCTACGAGCAGTACTTC.

CDR3 nucleotides: TGCAGTGCTACTCAGACATCGGGTACAGAGACCCAGTACTTC. Protein product: CSATQTSGTETQYF. This chain connects TRBV20-1 to TRBJ2-5; no clear D. Germline values: CDR1 DFQATT, CDR2 SNEGSKA (reference sequence). This CDR3 has 14 amino acids. V was clipped by 4 bases and J by 4 bases, with 16 bases between them.

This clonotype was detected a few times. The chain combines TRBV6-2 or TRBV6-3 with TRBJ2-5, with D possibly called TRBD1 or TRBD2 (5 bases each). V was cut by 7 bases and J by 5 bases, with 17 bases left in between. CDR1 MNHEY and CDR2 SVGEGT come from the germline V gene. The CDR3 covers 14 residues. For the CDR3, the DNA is TGTGCCAGCATCACGCCCCTAGCAGGGGAGACCCAGTACTTC. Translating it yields CASITPLAGETQYF.

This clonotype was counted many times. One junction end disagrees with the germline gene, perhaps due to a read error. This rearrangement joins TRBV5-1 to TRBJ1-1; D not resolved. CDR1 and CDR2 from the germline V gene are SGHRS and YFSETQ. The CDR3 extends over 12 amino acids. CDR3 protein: CASSFENTEAFF. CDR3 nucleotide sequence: TGTGCCAGCAGCTTTGAGAACACTGAAGCTTTCTTT.

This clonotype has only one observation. In DNA, the CDR3 is TGCGCCAGCAGCCGACGGACAGGGGAAAACAATGAGCAGTTCTTC. Translating it yields CASSRRTGENNEQFF. The chain has TRBV5-1 and TRBJ2-1, with 9 positions matching TRBD1. From germline, CDR1 is SGHRS and CDR2 YFSETQ. The CDR3 length is 15 residues. V shed 4 bases, J shed 5 bases, and the junction held 7 bases outside the gene matches. Based on the CDR3 plus reference TRBV5-1 and TRBJ2-1, the full variable domain is KAGVTQTPRYLIKTRGQQVTLSCSPISGHRSVSWYQQTPGQGLQFLFEYFSETQRNKGNFPGRFSGRQFSNSRSEMNVSTLELGDSALYLCASSRRTGENNEQFFGPGTRLTVL.

CDR3 sequence: CSARGGDLASTDTQYF. CDR3 coding DNA: TGCAGTGCTAGAGGTGGGGATCTAGCGAGCACAGATACGCAGTATTTT. The chain has TRBV20-1 and TRBJ2-3; D may be TRBD2 (6 bases). V was shortened by 1 base and J by 0 bases, with 14 bases between the two germline ends. The CDR3 has 16 residues. Looked up from germline, CDR1 is DFQATT and CDR2 is SNEGSKA (reference sequence).

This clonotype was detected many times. DNA of the CDR3: TGTGCCAGCAGCGATCCGCTAGCGGGACGCCCTTGGGAGCAGTTCTTC. This gives the protein CASSDPLAGRPWEQFF. The rearrangement uses TRBV9 and TRBJ2-1, with TRBD2 matching over 9 bases. The V gene's germline CDR1 is SGDLS and CDR2 YYNGEE. V dropped 3 bases and J dropped 10; count of bases not matched to a gene: 14. The length of the CDR3 is 16 residues.

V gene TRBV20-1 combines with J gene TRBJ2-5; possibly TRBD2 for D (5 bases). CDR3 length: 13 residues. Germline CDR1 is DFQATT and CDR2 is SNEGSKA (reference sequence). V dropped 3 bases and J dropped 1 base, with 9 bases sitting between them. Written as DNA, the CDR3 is TGCAGTGCTAGTAGAGGGTCCCAAGAGACCCAGTACTTC. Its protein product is CSASRGSQETQYF.

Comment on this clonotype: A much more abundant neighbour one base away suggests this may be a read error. The CDR3 nucleotides read TGCGCCAGCAGCCAAGAGGGGCAATCAGCCTACGATCAGTACTTC. Translating it yields CASSQEGQSAYDQYF. The rearrangement joins TRBV4-1 to TRBJ2-7; D is perhaps TRBD1 (5 bases). Germline V gene data show CDR1 as MGHRA and CDR2 as YSYEKL. The CDR3 sequence is 15 residues long.

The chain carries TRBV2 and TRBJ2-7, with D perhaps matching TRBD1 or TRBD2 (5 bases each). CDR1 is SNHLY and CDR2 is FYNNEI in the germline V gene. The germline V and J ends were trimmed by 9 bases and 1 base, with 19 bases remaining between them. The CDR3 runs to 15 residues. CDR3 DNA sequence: TGTGCCAGTAGCTGGGGGAACCAATTATCCTACGAGCAGTACTTC. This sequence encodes CASSWGNQLSYEQYF.

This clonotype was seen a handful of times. Here the CDR3 DNA reads TGCAGTGCTAGGCACAGGATACGCACAGATACGCAGTATTTT. Residues: CSARHRIRTDTQYF. The V and J genes are TRBV20-1 and TRBJ2-3, with a weak D call TRBD1 (5 bases). V lost 3 bases to trimming and J lost 1 base, with 11 bases between them. This CDR3 is built from 14 residues. CDR1 is DFQATT, CDR2 SNEGSKA, per germline (reference sequence).

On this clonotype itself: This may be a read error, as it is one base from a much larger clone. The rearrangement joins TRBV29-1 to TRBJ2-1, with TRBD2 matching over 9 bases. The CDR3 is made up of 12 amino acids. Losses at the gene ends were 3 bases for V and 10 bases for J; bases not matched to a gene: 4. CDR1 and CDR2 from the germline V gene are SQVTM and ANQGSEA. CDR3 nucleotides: TGCAGCGTTGACTCTAGCGGGAAGGAGCAGTTCTTC. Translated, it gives CSVDSSGKEQFF.

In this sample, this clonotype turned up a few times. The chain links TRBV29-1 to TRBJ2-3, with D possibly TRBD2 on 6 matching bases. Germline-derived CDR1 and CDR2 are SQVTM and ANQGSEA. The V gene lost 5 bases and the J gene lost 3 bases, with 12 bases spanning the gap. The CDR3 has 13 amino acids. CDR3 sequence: CSVPRLGTDTQYF. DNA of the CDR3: TGCAGCGTTCCCCGACTAGGAACAGATACGCAGTATTTT.

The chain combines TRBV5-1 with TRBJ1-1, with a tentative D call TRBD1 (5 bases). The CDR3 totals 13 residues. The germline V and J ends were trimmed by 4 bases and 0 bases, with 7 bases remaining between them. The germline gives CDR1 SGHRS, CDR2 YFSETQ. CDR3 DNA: TGCGCCAGCAGCGAGACAGTGAACACTGAAGCTTTCTTT. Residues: CASSETVNTEAFF. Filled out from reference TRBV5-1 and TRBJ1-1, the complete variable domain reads KAGVTQTPRYLIKTRGQQVTLSCSPISGHRSVSWYQQTPGQGLQFLFEYFSETQRNKGNFPGRFSGRQFSNSRSEMNVSTLELGDSALYLCASSETVNTEAFFGQGTRLTVV.

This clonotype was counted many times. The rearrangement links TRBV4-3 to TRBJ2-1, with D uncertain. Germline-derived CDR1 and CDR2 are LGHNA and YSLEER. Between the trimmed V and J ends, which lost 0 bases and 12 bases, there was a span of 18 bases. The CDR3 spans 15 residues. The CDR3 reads CASSQETVGISGQFF. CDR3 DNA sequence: TGCGCCAGCAGCCAAGAAACAGTGGGGATATCTGGGCAGTTCTTC.